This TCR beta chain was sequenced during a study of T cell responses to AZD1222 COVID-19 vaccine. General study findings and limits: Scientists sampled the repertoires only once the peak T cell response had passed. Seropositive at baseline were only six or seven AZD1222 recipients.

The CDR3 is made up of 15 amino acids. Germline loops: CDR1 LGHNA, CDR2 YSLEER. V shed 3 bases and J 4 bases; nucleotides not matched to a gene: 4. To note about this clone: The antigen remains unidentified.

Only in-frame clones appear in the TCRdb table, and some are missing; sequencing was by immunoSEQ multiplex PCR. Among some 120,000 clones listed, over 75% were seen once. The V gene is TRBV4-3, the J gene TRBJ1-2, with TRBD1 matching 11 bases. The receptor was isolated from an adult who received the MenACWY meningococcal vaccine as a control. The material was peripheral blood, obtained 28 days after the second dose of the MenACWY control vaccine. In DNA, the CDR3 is TGCGCCAGCAGCCATGGACAGGGGGCGAGCTATGGCTACACCTTC. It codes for CASSHGQGASYGYTF.